This TCR beta chain is from a study of post-analysis software for immune sequencing data. General study findings and limits: Strong co-clustering by F measure was evident for samples that had been prepared in the same batch. TRBV5-6, TRBV5-1 and TRBV20-1 belonged to a set of a handful of TRBV segments that were more frequent in patients than controls.

Unique molecular identifiers tagged the TCR beta cDNA libraries. In TCRdb, the PCR reads were re-called with MiXCR into one record per CDR3 protein. The data show some 690,000 distinct CDR3 sequences, 25% to 30% seen once. Trimming at V came to 2 bases and at J to 2 bases, leaving 9 bases not matched to a gene. This CDR3 comprises 17 residues. CDR1 and CDR2 (germline): MNHNY, SVGAGI (reference sequence). This clonotype has a handful of counts. Its antigen remains unidentified. The sequence was obtained from a girl aged 5 to 17 with multiple sclerosis. V usage is TRBV6-6 and J usage is TRBJ2-3, with TRBD1 matching 8 bases. Sequencing was carried out using blood. The CDR3 region is CASSYDAKTGATDTQYF. DNA for the CDR3: TGTGCCAGCAGTTACGATGCTAAGACAGGGGCCACAGATACGCAGTATTTT.